This T cell receptor beta chain originates from a study of T cell clonotyping in hematopoietic cell transplantation. This clone occurred once. Profiling relied on immunoSEQ multiplex PCR, and the TCRdb table lists in-frame clones only, not all of them. The data hold 15,000 to 20,000 clones, with roughly 86% observed a single time. Time point here: recipient sample about 28 days before transplant, after cytoreduction. Blood collection times were about day -28 and days 30, 100, 180 posttransplant. This sequence was found in a man aged 45-65 years with acute myeloid leukemia. Some clones in this sample may be carry-over from other donors' samples. The input for sequencing was peripheral blood mononuclear cells, taken before stem cell transplant.

CDR3 loop: CASSPVITNNSGELFF. CDR3 DNA: TGTGCCAGCAGCCCGGTGATCACGAACAACAGCGGGGAGCTGTTTTTT. The chain couples TRBV21-1 to TRBJ2-2; TRBD1, the table's D call, was not compared with the DNA. TRBV21-1 is recorded as a pseudogene. The CDR3 totals 16 residues.